Included here is one T cell receptor (beta chain) sequence, with context. The antigen remains unidentified. Mismatch with germline at one junction end may stem from a read error. The record originates from a study of tumor-infiltrating lymphocytes in primary liver carcinoma. Study overall: Tumors were staged T1-T3 N0M0 and measured about 4 to 11 cm across. Sample yields of productive TCRbeta reads, ranging from roughly 3.65 to 7.13 million, were similar across tissue types.

Joint extraction of RNA and DNA used roughly 20-32 mg of bulk tissue that was unsorted. Patients carried chronic HBV infection without prior treatment. TCR beta cDNA was prepared out of 450 to 500 ng total RNA by means of a constant-region primer. Three nested multiplex PCR rounds, a slightly modified ARM-PCR, produced the libraries for TCR beta. A single record per CDR3 protein comes from TCRdb applying MiXCR to the multiplex PCR reads. The sample shows about 190,000 distinct CDR3 sequences, around four fifths of them seen only once. Study conclusions and caveats: Compared with tumor region pairs, tumor-adjacent and tumor-blood pairs overlapped less.

The TCR originated in a man in his forties with primary liver carcinoma and hepatitis B virus infection. The source material was tumor tissue from primary liver carcinoma.

This CDR3 is CVSSTSARLIPGYTF. DNA for the CDR3: TGTGTCAGCAGCACGTCGGCAAGGTTAATCCCTGGCTACACCTTC. V is TRBV11-2 and J is TRBJ1-2; D gene ambiguous. Germline CDR1 SGHAT, CDR2 FQNNGV. This CDR3 spans 15 amino acids.